Following are 20 T cell receptor beta chains from one sample sequenced in a study of T cells expressing NK-cell markers. With the 5' RACE reads reprocessed, TCRdb shows one record per CDR3 protein and no DNA. Recorded here are about 440,000 distinct CDR3 sequences; the top ten clones represent roughly 7.2%. The sequencing sample was made of blood T cells: a sorted CD56 or NKG2C T cell subset, CD4+ or CD8+ T cells, or bulk PBMC T cells (not recorded which). The receptors come from a woman aged 18 to 75 in good health.

The chain carries TRBV19 and TRBJ2-7; TCRdb picks TRBD1, but there is no DNA to check that call. Germline V gene data show CDR1 as LNHDA and CDR2 as SQIVND (reference sequence). This CDR3 region has 14 residues. This CDR3 is CASSTDRLDYEQYF.

The gene calls are TRBV25-1 and TRBJ1-1; TCRdb names TRBD1, which stays unverified in the absence of DNA. CDR1 and CDR2 from the germline V gene are MGHDK and SYGVNS. This CDR3 contains 17 residues. The CDR3 region is CASSESGTGALNTEAFF.

CDR3 in amino acids: CATRSSGRSTTTGELFF. The J gene is TRBJ2-2, the V gene TRBV6-2 or TRBV6-3; TCRdb calls TRBD2, which cannot be checked without DNA. The CDR3 has 17 residues. CDR1 is MNHEY, CDR2 SVGEGT, per germline.

V gene TRBV7-9 combines with J gene TRBJ2-7; TCRdb outputs TRBD1, but without DNA this stays unchecked. The CDR3 has 12 amino acids. Germline values: CDR1 SEHNR, CDR2 FQNEAQ (reference sequence). This chain's CDR3 is CASSPLSYEQYF.

The chain recombines TRBV28 with TRBJ2-3. The germline CDR1 and CDR2 sequences are MDHEN and SYDVKM. CDR3 length: 13 residues. The CDR3 sequence: CASSFGFPDTQYF.

The rearrangement links TRBV12-3 or TRBV12-4 to TRBJ2-1; lacking DNA, the TRBD2 call made by TCRdb goes unchecked. There are 16 residues in the CDR3. CDR3 region: CASSWGAGGVYNEQFF.

The V gene is TRBV6-2 or TRBV6-3, the J gene TRBJ1-6. There are 13 residues in the CDR3. The germline V gene encodes CDR1 MNHEY and CDR2 SVGEGT. This CDR3 reads CASSYGGPQELHF.

The rearrangement joins TRBV20-1 to TRBJ1-1; the D gene TCRdb calls, TRBD1, cannot be checked with no DNA. The germline CDR1 and CDR2 sequences are DFQATT and SNEGSKA (reference sequence). The CDR3 runs 13 residues. CDR3 sequence reads: CSAWTGVNTEAFF.

The chain recombines TRBV6-5 with TRBJ2-3; TCRdb proposes TRBD2, but this gene call is untestable without DNA. Germline V gene data show CDR1 as MNHEY and CDR2 as SVGAGI. The CDR3 runs 17 residues. The CDR3 sequence is CASSYLGGTLSTDTQYF.

The chain has TRBV6-1 and TRBJ2-1; TCRdb selects TRBD1, and the lack of DNA leaves this call unchecked. The CDR3 spans 15 residues. Germline-derived CDR1 and CDR2 are MNHNS and SASEGT. This CDR3 is CASSPGLPGYNEQFF.

CDR3 in amino acids: CASMMASTDTQYF. This chain uses TRBV28 with TRBJ2-3. The CDR3 covers 13 residues. Germline V gene data show CDR1 as MDHEN and CDR2 as SYDVKM.

This chain connects TRBV7-9 to TRBJ1-5. This CDR3 contains 14 residues. Germline CDR1 SEHNR, CDR2 FQNEAQ (reference sequence). The CDR3 is CASSFVKPNQPQHF.

CDR3 protein: CSVRTGSEQYF. The V call is TRBV29-1, the J call TRBJ2-7; checking the TCRdb D call of TRBD1 is not possible without DNA. Looked up from germline, CDR1 is SQVTM and CDR2 is ANQGSEA. The CDR3 consists of 11 residues.

V is TRBV25-1 and J is TRBJ2-1; TCRdb's D call of TRBD2 is untestable without DNA. The CDR3 runs to 16 residues. From germline, CDR1 is MGHDK and CDR2 SYGVNS. CDR3 region: CASSDTTSGSWNEQFF.

V gene TRBV12-3 or TRBV12-4 combines with J gene TRBJ2-3; TCRdb proposes TRBD2, but this gene call is untestable without DNA. The CDR3 is 16 residues long. The CDR3 spells CASTMRTSGGSITQYF.

The CDR3 region is CASRRLAGTDTQYF. This chain links TRBV5-1 with TRBJ2-3; the D gene TCRdb calls, TRBD2, cannot be checked with no DNA. The CDR3 is 14 residues long. Germline CDR1 is SGHRS and CDR2 is YFSETQ.

The rearrangement links TRBV12-3 or TRBV12-4 to TRBJ1-5; as DNA is missing, the TRBD1 call by TCRdb cannot be tested. The CDR3 contains 14 residues. The CDR3 sequence: CASSLDRGSQPQHF.

This chain uses TRBV10-3 with TRBJ2-7; checking the TCRdb D call of TRBD2 is not possible without DNA. CDR3 length equals 14 residues. The germline gives CDR1 ENHRY, CDR2 SYGVKD. The CDR3 loop reads CAISGGLAAYEQYF.

The J gene is TRBJ1-6, the V gene TRBV20-1. Germline-derived CDR1 and CDR2 are DFQATT and SNEGSKA (reference sequence). This CDR3 is built from 15 residues. The CDR3 reads CSARDARRYNSPLHF.

The chain links TRBV12-3 or TRBV12-4 to TRBJ2-7; TCRdb lists TRBD1, though no DNA is available to test this call. The CDR3 is made up of 14 amino acids. CDR3 protein: CASTPGGLSYEQYF.